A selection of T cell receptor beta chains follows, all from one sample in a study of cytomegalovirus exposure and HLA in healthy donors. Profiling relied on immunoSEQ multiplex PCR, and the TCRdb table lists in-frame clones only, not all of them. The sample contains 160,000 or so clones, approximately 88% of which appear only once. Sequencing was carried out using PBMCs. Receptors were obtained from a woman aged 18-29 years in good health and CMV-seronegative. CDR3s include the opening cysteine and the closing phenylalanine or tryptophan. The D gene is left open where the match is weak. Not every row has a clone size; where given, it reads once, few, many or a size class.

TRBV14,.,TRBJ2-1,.,TGTGCCAGCAGCCAAGCGTTCCTATCCCTTAATGAGCAGTTCTTC,CASSQAFLSLNEQFF
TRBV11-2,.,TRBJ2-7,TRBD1,TGTGCCAGCAGCTTTACCGGGACAGGGGGCGATGAGCAGTACTTC,CASSFTGTGGDEQYF
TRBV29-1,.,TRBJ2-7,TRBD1,TGCAGCGTAAACAGGGGGTTCGACGAGCAGTACTTC,CSVNRGFDEQYF
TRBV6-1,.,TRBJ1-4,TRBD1,TGTGCCACCTCCGGGACAGCCAATGAAAAACTGTTTTTT,CATSGTANEKLFF
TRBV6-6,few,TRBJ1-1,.,TGTGCCAGCAGCTCACCCTCAGGGGAGGAAGCTTTCTTT,CASSSPSGEEAFF
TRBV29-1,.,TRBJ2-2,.,TGCAGCGCACGCCAGGGGTTAACCGGGGAGCTGTTTTTT,CSARQGLTGELFF
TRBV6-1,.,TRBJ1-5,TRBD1,TGTGCCAGCAGCAGACAGGGGTCCAATCAGCCCCAGCATTTT,CASSRQGSNQPQHF
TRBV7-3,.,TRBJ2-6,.,TGTGCCAGCAGCTTAAGCTTAGCTGGGGCCAACGTCCTGACTTTC,CASSLSLAGANVLTF
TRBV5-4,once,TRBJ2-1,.,TGTGCCAGCAGCTTGCTTGCGGGGGCTGACAATGAGCAGTTCTTC,CASSLLAGADNEQFF
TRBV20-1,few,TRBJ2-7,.,TGCAGTGCTAGAGAAGACAGGGAGCAGTACTTC,CSAREDREQYF
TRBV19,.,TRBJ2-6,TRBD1,TGTGCCAGTAGTGCCGAAACGACAGGGATCGGGGCCAACGTCCTGACTTTC,CASSAETTGIGANVLTF
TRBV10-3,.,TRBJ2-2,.,TGTGCCATCAATAAGCTAGGGGTGAACACCGGGGAGCTGTTTTTT,CAINKLGVNTGELFF
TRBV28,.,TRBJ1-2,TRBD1,TGTGCCAGCACCCTCACCGGGACAGGGCTATTTGAGAACTATGGCTACACCTTC,CASTLTGTGLFENYGYTF
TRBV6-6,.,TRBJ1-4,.,TGTGCCAGCAGTAGCATAGGGGCGCGTAATGAAAAACTGTTTTTT,CASSSIGARNEKLFF
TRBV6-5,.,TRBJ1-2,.,TGTGCCAGCAGTTACTCCGGGATTTATGGCTACACCTTC,CASSYSGIYGYTF
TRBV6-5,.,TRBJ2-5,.,TGTGCCAGCAGCCGGAGACCTATCCAAGGGACCCAGTACTTC,CASSRRPIQGTQYF
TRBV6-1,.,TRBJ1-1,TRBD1,TGTGCCAGCAGGAGGGGGCAGGGAGCTTTCTTT,CASRRGQGAFF
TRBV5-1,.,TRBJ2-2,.,TGCGCCAGCAGCTTGGGGGGGCCTAACGGGGAGCTGTTTTTT,CASSLGGPNGELFF
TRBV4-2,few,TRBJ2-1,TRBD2,TGTGCCAGCAGCCGAGCGGGGGGGGGCTACAATGAGCAGTTCTTC,CASSRAGGGYNEQFF
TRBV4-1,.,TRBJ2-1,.,TGCGCCAGCAGCCCAGTTGGGCGGGGGCGGGGGAGTTCAAATGAGCAGTTCTTC,CASSPVGRGRGSSNEQFF
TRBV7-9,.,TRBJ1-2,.,TGTGCCAGCACCATCGGAGGAGTTTATGACTACACCTTC,CASTIGGVYDYTF
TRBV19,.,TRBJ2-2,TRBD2,TGTGCCAGTAGCCCCGCGGGGGGTAACACCGGGGAGCTGTTTTTT,CASSPAGGNTGELFF
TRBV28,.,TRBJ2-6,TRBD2,TGTGCCAGCACCGCCGGGACTATCTCTGGGGCCAACGTCCTGACTTTC,CASTAGTISGANVLTF
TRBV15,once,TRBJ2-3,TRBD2,TGTGCCACCAGCAGAGGTAGCGGGGGGGCCGGAGATACGCAGTATTTT,CATSRGSGGAGDTQYF
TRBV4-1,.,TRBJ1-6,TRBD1,TGCGCCAGCAGCTACAGGGGGTGGAATTCACCCCTCCACTTT,CASSYRGWNSPLHF
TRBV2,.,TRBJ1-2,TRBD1,TGTGCCAGCAGTGAAGAAAATGGGGACAGGATGGGCTACACCTTC,CASSEENGDRMGYTF
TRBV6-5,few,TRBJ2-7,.,TGTGCCAGCCAAACCAAACAGGGCCGCGCCGAGCAGTACTTC,CASQTKQGRAEQYF
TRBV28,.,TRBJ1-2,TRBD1,TGTGCCAGCAGTTTAGGGGGACAGGTAGACTATGGCTACACCTTC,CASSLGGQVDYGYTF
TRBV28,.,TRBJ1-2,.,TGTGCCAGCAGTCGCTCCGACAGTGCCTATGGCTACACCTTC,CASSRSDSAYGYTF
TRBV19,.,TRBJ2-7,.,TGTGCCAGTAGTCGACAGGACTCCTCCTACGAGCAGTACTTC,CASSRQDSSYEQYF
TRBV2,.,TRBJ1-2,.,TGTGCCAGCAGTGAGTCAGTGTCGAAAGATGGCTACACCTTC,CASSESVSKDGYTF
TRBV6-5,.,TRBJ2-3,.,TGTGCCAGCCGGCAACTAACCACAGATACGCAGTATTTT,CASRQLTTDTQYF
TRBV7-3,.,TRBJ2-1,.,TGTGCCAGCAGCTTAAGGGTGGGAGGCAGCCGCTACAATGAGCAGTTCTTC,CASSLRVGGSRYNEQFF
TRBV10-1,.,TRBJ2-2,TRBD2,TGCGCCAGCAGTGAGTCAACTAGCGCGAACACCGGGGAGCTGTTTTTT,CASSESTSANTGELFF
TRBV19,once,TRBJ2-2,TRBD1,TGTGCCAGTAGTATAAGGGGGCCCGGGGAGCTGTTTTTT,CASSIRGPGELFF
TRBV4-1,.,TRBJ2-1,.,TGCGCCAGCAGCCAAGCGCCTAGCTACAATGAGCAGTTCTTC,CASSQAPSYNEQFF
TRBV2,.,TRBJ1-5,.,TGTGCCAGCACTTTTGACAGAAACAATCAGCCCCAGCATTTT,CASTFDRNNQPQHF
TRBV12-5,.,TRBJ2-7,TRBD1,TGTGCTAGTGGTTTATCTTATACAGGGGGCTGGGGTGAGCAGTACTTC,CASGLSYTGGWGEQYF
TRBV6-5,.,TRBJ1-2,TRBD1,TGTGCCAGCAGCTCCACAGGGGGGGGCGGCTACACCTTC,CASSSTGGGGYTF
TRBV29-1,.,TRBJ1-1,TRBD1,TGCAGCGTTGGACAGGGAAACACTGAAGCTTTCTTT,CSVGQGNTEAFF
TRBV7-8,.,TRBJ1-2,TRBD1,TGTGCCAGCAGCTCCCAGACAGGGGGTGGCCATGGCTACACCTTC,CASSSQTGGGHGYTF
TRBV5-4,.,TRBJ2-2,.,TGTGCCAGCAGGTCGGCGGGCTCGAACACCGGGGAGCTGTTTTTT,CASRSAGSNTGELFF
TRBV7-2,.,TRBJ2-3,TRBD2,TGTGCCAGCAGCCGGGCGTGGGCGGGGGGCACAGATACGCAGTATTTT,CASSRAWAGGTDTQYF
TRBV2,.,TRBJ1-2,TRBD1,TGTGCCAGCAGCCAAGAGACAGGGGGCGCGGTCGGCTACACCTTC,CASSQETGGAVGYTF
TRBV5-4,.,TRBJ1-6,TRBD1,TGTGCCAGCAACCGGCAGGGGGGAGGCTCACCCCTCCACTTT,CASNRQGGGSPLHF
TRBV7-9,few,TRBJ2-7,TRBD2,TGTGCCAGCAGCTCGAAAACTAGCGCGAGCTCCTACGAGCAGTACTTC,CASSSKTSASSYEQYF
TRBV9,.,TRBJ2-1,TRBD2,TGTGCCAGTGCACCGGGACTAGCGGCCCCCAATGAGCAGTTCTTC,CASAPGLAAPNEQFF
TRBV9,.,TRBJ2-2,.,TGTGCCAGCAGCACAGGACAGAAGAACACCGGGGAGCTGTTTTTT,CASSTGQKNTGELFF
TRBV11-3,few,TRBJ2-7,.,TGTGCCAGCAACTTAGCGGGACAGACTTTGTCCTACGAGCAGTACTTC,CASNLAGQTLSYEQYF
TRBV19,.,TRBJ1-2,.,TGTGCCAGCTCCCAGGGTAATAGCTTGGCTGGCTACACCTTC,CASSQGNSLAGYTF
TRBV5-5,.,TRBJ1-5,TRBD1,TGTGCCAGCAGCTTGGGGGGGACAGGGACTCAGCCCCAGCATTTT,CASSLGGTGTQPQHF
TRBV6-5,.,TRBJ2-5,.,TGTGCCAGCAGTTACTCGGCCTCTCAGACCCAGTACTTC,CASSYSASQTQYF
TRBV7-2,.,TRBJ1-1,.,TGTGCCAGCAGCTTAGTGCGGGGGCCCCTAGAAGCTTTCTTT,CASSLVRGPLEAFF
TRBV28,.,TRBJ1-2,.,TGTGCCAGCAGTCTTGGACATAAAAACTATGGCTACACCTTC,CASSLGHKNYGYTF
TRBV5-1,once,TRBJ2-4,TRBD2,TGCGCCAGCAGCTTGGGTGCGGGGGGAAAGGGGCTCGACCGGTACTTC,CASSLGAGGKGLDRYF
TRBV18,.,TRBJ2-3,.,TGTGCCAGCTCACCTACCCCGGGACAACGTAGGGGCACAGATACGCAGTATTTT,CASSPTPGQRRGTDTQYF
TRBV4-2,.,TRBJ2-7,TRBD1,TGTGCCAGCAGCCAAGAGGGCGGCGACAGGGCGCCCTACGAGCAGTACTTC,CASSQEGGDRAPYEQYF
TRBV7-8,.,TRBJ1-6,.,TGTGCCAGCAGCCCAGTTGGCTCACCCCTCCACTTT,CASSPVGSPLHF
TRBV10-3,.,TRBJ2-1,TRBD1,TGTGCCATCAGTGGACAGGGAGCTTACAATGAGCAGTTCTTC,CAISGQGAYNEQFF
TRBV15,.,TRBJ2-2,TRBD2,TGTGCCACCAGCAGAGAGGGCCTAGCGGGCTCCGGGGAGCTGTTTTTT,CATSREGLAGSGELFF